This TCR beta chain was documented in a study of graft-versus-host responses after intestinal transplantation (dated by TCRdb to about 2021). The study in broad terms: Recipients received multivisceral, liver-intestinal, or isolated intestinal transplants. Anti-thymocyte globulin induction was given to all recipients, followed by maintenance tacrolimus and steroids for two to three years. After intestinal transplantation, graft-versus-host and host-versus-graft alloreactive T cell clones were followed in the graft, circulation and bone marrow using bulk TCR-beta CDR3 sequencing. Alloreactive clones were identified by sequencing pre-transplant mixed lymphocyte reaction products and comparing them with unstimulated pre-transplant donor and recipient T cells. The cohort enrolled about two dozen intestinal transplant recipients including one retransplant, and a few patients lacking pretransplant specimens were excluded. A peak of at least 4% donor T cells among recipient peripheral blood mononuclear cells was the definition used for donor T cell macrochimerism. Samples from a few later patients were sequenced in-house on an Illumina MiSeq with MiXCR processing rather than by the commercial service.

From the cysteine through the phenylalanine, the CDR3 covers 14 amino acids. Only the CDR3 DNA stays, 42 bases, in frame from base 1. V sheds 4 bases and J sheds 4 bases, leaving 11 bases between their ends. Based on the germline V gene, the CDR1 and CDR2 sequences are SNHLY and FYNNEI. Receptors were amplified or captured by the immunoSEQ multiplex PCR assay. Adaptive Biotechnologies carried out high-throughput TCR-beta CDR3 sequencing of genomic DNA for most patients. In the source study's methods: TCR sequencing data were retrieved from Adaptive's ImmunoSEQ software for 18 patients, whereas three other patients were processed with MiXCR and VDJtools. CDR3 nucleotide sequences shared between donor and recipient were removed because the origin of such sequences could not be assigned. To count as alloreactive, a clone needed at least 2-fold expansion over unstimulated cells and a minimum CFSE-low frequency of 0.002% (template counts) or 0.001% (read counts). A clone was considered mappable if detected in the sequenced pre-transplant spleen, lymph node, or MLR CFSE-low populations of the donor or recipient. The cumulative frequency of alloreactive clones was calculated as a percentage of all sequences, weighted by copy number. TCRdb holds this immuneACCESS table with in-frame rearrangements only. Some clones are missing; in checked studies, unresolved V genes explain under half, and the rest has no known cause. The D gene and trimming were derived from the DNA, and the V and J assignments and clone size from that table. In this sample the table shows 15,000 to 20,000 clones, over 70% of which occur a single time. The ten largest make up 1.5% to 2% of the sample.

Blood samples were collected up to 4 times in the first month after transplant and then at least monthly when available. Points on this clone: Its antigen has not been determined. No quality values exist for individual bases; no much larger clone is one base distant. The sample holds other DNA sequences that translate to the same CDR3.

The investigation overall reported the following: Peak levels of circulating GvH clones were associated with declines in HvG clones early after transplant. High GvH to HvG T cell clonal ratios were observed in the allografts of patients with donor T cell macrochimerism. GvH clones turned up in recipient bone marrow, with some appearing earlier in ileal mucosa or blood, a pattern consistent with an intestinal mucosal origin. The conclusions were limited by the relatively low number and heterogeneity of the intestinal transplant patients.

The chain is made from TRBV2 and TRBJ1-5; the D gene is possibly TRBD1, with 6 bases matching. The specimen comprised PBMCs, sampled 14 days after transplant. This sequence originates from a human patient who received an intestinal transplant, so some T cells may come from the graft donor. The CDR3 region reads CASSAGQLNQPQHF. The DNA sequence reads TGTGCCAGCAGTGCTGGACAGTTGAATCAGCCCCAGCATTTT.